A selection of T cell receptor beta chains follows, all from one sample in a study of cytomegalovirus exposure and HLA in healthy donors. Here immunoSEQ multiplex PCR was the method, and the copy in TCRdb shows in-frame clones only, minus some. The table lists some 110,000 clones, 50% to 65% of them singletons. Sequenced input: PBMCs. These receptors all stem from a woman aged 40 to 50 in good health and CMV-seropositive. Both conserved end residues are part of each CDR3. D genes are given only for firm matches. The size entry is marked missing in some rows and otherwise reads once, few, many or a size class.

v_gene	d_gene	j_gene	abundance	CDR3aa	CDR3nt
TRBV7-3	TRBD1	TRBJ1-2	few	CASSHGTGDSYGYTF	TGTGCCAGCAGCCACGGGACAGGGGACTCGTATGGCTACACCTTC
TRBV5-4	.	TRBJ2-2	.	CASSPILATKNTGELFF	TGTGCCAGCAGCCCGATCCTAGCGACCAAGAACACCGGGGAGCTGTTTTTT
TRBV27	.	TRBJ2-1	few	CASSLAAIYNEQFF	TGTGCCAGCAGTTTAGCCGCTATATACAATGAGCAGTTCTTC
TRBV29-1	.	TRBJ1-1	.	CSVERGRDTEAFF	TGCAGCGTTGAAAGGGGCAGGGACACTGAAGCTTTCTTT
TRBV5-1	.	TRBJ1-2	.	CASSSSGGRGNGYTF	TGCGCCAGCAGCTCTAGCGGCGGCAGGGGAAATGGCTACACCTTC
TRBV7-9	.	TRBJ1-1	.	CASSLSNYENTEAFF	TGTGCCAGCAGCTTATCAAACTACGAGAACACTGAAGCTTTCTTT
TRBV5-5	.	TRBJ2-7	.	CASGGGGGYEQYF	TGTGCCAGTGGGGGGGGAGGGGGCTACGAGCAGTACTTC
TRBV7-3	TRBD1	TRBJ1-1	.	CASSSMTGSIAFF	TGTGCCAGCAGCTCCATGACAGGGTCGATAGCTTTCTTT
TRBV12-5	.	TRBJ2-1	once	CASAEGTSKEQFF	TGTGCTAGTGCCGAAGGGACTTCAAAAGAGCAGTTCTTC
TRBV2	TRBD1	TRBJ2-1	.	CASNDRGGDEQFF	TGTGCCAGCAACGACAGGGGTGGGGATGAGCAGTTCTTC
TRBV5-8	TRBD1	TRBJ1-5	.	CASSPGQGNQPQHF	TGTGCCAGCAGCCCGGGACAGGGTAATCAGCCCCAGCATTTT
TRBV9	.	TRBJ1-2	.	CASSAFMGNYGYTF	TGTGCCAGCAGCGCGTTCATGGGCAACTATGGCTACACCTTC
TRBV27	TRBD2	TRBJ2-7	.	CASRKGSGTSVYEQYF	TGTGCCAGCAGGAAAGGGTCCGGGACTAGCGTCTACGAGCAGTACTTC
TRBV27	.	TRBJ1-4	.	CASSFTRIEKLFF	TGTGCCAGCAGTTTCACTAGGATAGAAAAACTGTTTTTT
TRBV4-1	.	TRBJ1-1	.	CASSLAEGRDTEAFF	TGCGCCAGCAGCCTAGCTGAAGGGAGGGACACTGAAGCTTTCTTT
TRBV29-1	TRBD1	TRBJ1-1	.	CSVAPLQGEAFF	TGCAGCGTTGCCCCCTTACAGGGGGAAGCTTTCTTT
TRBV6-5	.	TRBJ1-5	.	CASSTYGGDQHF	TGTGCCAGCAGTACGTACGGGGGGGATCAGCATTTT
TRBV27	TRBD1	TRBJ1-2	.	CASSEQGNNYGYTF	TGTGCCAGCAGCGAACAGGGGAACAACTATGGCTACACCTTC
TRBV2	TRBD1	TRBJ2-2	few	CAHLGQGTTGELFF	TGTGCCCACCTAGGACAGGGTACCACCGGGGAGCTGTTTTTT
TRBV14	.	TRBJ1-2	once	CASSPLRTVATGYTF	TGTGCCAGCAGCCCCCTCCGGACAGTCGCGACTGGCTACACCTTC
TRBV5-6	.	TRBJ2-7	.	CASSYMGLGPRGDEQYF	TGTGCCAGCAGCTATATGGGGTTGGGGCCCCGTGGGGACGAGCAGTACTTC
TRBV14	.	TRBJ2-5	.	CASSQDLTETQYF	TGTGCCAGCAGCCAAGATCTAACGGAGACCCAGTACTTC
TRBV19	.	TRBJ1-2	.	CASSWSRPNYGYTF	TGTGCCAGTAGTTGGTCCAGGCCCAACTATGGCTACACCTTC
TRBV5-1	TRBD1	TRBJ2-6	.	CASSFTSPTGVNSGANVLTF	TGCGCCAGCAGCTTCACAAGCCCGACAGGGGTTAACTCTGGGGCCAACGTCCTGACTTTC